One TCR beta chain is described in this entry. The data originate from a study of OX40 agonist ivuxolimab in advanced cancers. In the study overall: The study gave patients intravenous ivuxolimab at 0.01 to 10 mg/kg every 2 weeks.

Here immunoSEQ multiplex PCR was the method, and the copy in TCRdb shows in-frame clones only, minus some. The table lists over 50,000 clones, about 89% of them singletons. The junction had 8 bases not matched to a gene; V was cut back by 3 bases and J by 4 bases. CDR1 is SGHKS and CDR2 is YYEKEE in the germline V gene (reference sequence). CDR3 length equals 15 residues. This receptor was taken from an adult with an advanced solid tumor such as melanoma, head and neck, liver or kidney cancer. This specimen was CD4+ or CD8+ T cells sorted from blood, taken in a trial of the OX40 agonist ivuxolimab. This chain connects TRBV5-5 to TRBJ2-7, with 9 bases identical to TRBD2. The CDR3 sequence: CASSYLAGGRYEQYF. Here the CDR3 DNA reads TGTGCCAGCAGCTATCTGGCGGGAGGGCGGTACGAGCAGTACTTC.